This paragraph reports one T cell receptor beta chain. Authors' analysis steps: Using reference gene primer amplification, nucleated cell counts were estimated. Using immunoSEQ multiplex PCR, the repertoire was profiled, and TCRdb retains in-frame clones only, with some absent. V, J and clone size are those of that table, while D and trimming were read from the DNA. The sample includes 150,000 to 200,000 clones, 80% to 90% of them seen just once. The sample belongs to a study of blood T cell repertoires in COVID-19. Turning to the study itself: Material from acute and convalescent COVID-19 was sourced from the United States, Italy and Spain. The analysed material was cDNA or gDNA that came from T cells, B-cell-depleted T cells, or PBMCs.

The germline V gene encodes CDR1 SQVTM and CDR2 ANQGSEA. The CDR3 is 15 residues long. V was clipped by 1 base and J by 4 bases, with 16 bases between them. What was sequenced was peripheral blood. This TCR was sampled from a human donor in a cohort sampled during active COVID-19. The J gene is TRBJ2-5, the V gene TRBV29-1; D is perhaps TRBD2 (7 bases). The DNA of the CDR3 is TGCAGCGTTGAAGGAGGGGGGGCGGGTGCAGAGACCCAGTACTTC. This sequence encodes CSVEGGGAGAETQYF. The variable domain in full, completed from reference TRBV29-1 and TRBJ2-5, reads SAVISQKPSRDICQRGTSLTIQCQVDSQVTMMFWYRQQPGQSLTLIATANQGSEATYESGFVIDKFPISRPNLTFSTLTVSNMSPEDSSIYLCSVEGGGAGAETQYFGPGTRLLVL.